Below are 24 T cell receptor beta chains sequenced from a single sample in a study of OX40 agonist ivuxolimab in advanced cancers. TCRdb's table, derived via immunoSEQ multiplex PCR, lists solely in-frame clones and lacks some. This sample yields around 31,000 clones, of which 70% to 90% are seen a single time; roughly 31% belongs to the top ten. The sequences come from CD4+ or CD8+ T cells sorted from blood, collected in a trial of the OX40 agonist ivuxolimab. The source is an adult with an advanced solid tumor such as melanoma, head and neck, liver or kidney cancer.

J is TRBJ2-1 and V is TRBV5-1; D remains unclear. This CDR3 is 12 amino acids long. V was cut by 4 bases and J by 5 bases, with 7 bases left in between. Germline V lookup: CDR1 SGHRS, CDR2 YFSETQ. The CDR3 loop reads CASSQTDNEQFF. CDR3 sequence (DNA): TGCGCCAGCAGCCAGACTGACAATGAGCAGTTCTTC.

The chain employs TRBV2 and TRBJ1-5, with D possibly TRBD1 on 5 matching bases. Germline V gene sequence: CDR1 SNHLY, CDR2 FYNNEI. Trimming took off 6 bases at V and 5 bases at J, with 23 bases between the two ends. The CDR3 is 17 amino acids. This CDR3 is CASSPLSTGYTDQPQHF. Here the CDR3 DNA reads TGTGCCAGCAGCCCTCTATCAACAGGATATACCGATCAGCCCCAGCATTTT.

The chain is built from TRBV29-1 and TRBJ1-3, with unresolved D. The germline V and J ends were trimmed by 3 bases and 5 bases, with 8 bases remaining between them. Per the germline V gene, CDR1 is SQVTM and CDR2 is ANQGSEA. The CDR3 extends over 12 amino acids. CDR3: CSVEKERNTIYF. The CDR3 region has the DNA TGCAGCGTTGAGAAAGAGCGAAACACCATATATTTT.

The V gene is TRBV27, the J gene TRBJ2-7; 10 bases are shared with TRBD1. V lost 3 bases and J lost 2; bases outside the gene matches: 4. There are 15 residues in the CDR3. CDR1 is MNHEY and CDR2 is SMNVEV in the germline V gene (reference sequence). The CDR3: CASSFRDRGTYEQYF. The CDR3 region has the DNA TGTGCCAGCAGTTTCCGGGACAGGGGAACCTACGAGCAGTACTTC.

This clone was seen only a few times. The V and J genes are TRBV15 and TRBJ1-1, with 10 nucleotides matching TRBD1. The junction had 1 base not matched to a gene; V was cut back by 2 bases and J by 4 bases. The CDR3 contains 14 residues. Per the germline V gene, CDR1 is LNHNV and CDR2 is YYDKDF (reference sequence). The CDR3 DNA reads TGTGCCACCAGCAGAAGGACAGGGGGCACTGAAGCTTTCTTT. Translation: CATSRRTGGTEAFF. Drawing the rest from reference TRBV15 and TRBJ1-1, the complete variable domain is DAMVIQNPRYQVTQFGKPVTLSCSQTLNHNVMYWYQQKSSQAPKLLFHYYDKDFNNEADTPDNFQSRRPNTSFCFLDIRSPGLGDTAMYLCATSRRTGGTEAFFGQGTRLTVV.

The gene calls are TRBV30 and TRBJ2-1; 9 bases are a match to TRBD2. V gave up 0 bases and J gave up 7 bases; unmatched junction bases: 7. The germline CDR1 and CDR2 sequences are GTSNPN and SVGIG (reference sequence). The CDR3 loop spans 15 amino acids. CDR3 DNA: TGTGCCTGGAGTGTAATGGGACTAGCCCTTAATGAGCAGTTCTTC. Encoded protein: CAWSVMGLALNEQFF.

V is TRBV4-3 and J is TRBJ1-1, with D unclear. This CDR3 has 14 residues. Germline-derived CDR1 and CDR2 are LGHNA and YSLEER. V was cut by 0 bases and J by 4 bases, with 9 bases left in between. This CDR3 is CASSQDEMGTEAFF. The CDR3, as DNA: TGCGCCAGCAGCCAAGATGAGATGGGCACTGAAGCTTTCTTT.

This sequence joins TRBV19 and TRBJ1-6; D not resolved. The ends were cut back, 5 bases at V and 7 bases at J, with 15 bases in the middle. The CDR3 consists of 15 residues. Germline CDR1 LNHDA, CDR2 SQIVND (reference sequence). The CDR3 here is CASSPQDPRNSPLHF. Here the CDR3 DNA reads TGTGCCAGTAGTCCACAAGACCCGCGGAATTCACCCCTCCACTTT.

V is TRBV5-6 and J is TRBJ2-1; D is uncertain. The ends were cut back, 8 bases at V and 1 base at J, with 10 bases in the middle. Germline V CDR1 and CDR2: SGHDT, YYEEEE. The CDR3 is made up of 13 amino acids. The CDR3 reads CASSTASYNEQFF. The CDR3, as DNA: TGTGCCAGTTCGACTGCGTCCTACAATGAGCAGTTCTTC.

The genes are TRBV10-3 and TRBJ2-3; 14 bases agree with TRBD2. The germline gives CDR1 ENHRY, CDR2 SYGVKD. V shed 5 bases, J shed 1 base, and the junction held 11 bases outside the gene matches. CDR3 length: 19 amino acids. CDR3 sequence reads: CAISYWTSGGKRGTDTQYF. Here the CDR3 DNA reads TGTGCCATCAGTTACTGGACTAGCGGGGGGAAGCGGGGCACAGATACGCAGTATTTT.

The chain recombines TRBV7-9 with TRBJ2-3; 8 bases are a match to TRBD2. J lost 4 bases, V lost 3 bases, and 12 bases had no gene match. The CDR3 is 17 amino acids. Germline loops: CDR1 SEHNR, CDR2 FQNEAQ (reference sequence). The CDR3: CASSFPTSANFPDTQYF. DNA of the CDR3: TGTGCCAGCAGCTTTCCGACTAGCGCGAACTTCCCAGATACGCAGTATTTT.

By frequency in the sample, this clone is medium-sized. The chain links TRBV28 to TRBJ1-4; possibly TRBD1 for D (6 bases). Germline V gene data show CDR1 as MDHEN and CDR2 as SYDVKM. V shed 7 bases and J shed 10 bases, with 16 bases lying between them. The CDR3 is 13 residues long. Written as DNA, the CDR3 is TGTGCCAGCACCACCGAGGTAGGGGGAAAACTGTTTTTT. Amino acid sequence: CASTTEVGGKLFF.

The chain joins TRBV28 to TRBJ2-1; TRBD2 matches at 9 bases. CDR1 is MDHEN, CDR2 SYDVKM, per germline. The CDR3 consists of 13 residues. V shed 7 bases, J shed 5 bases, and the junction held 3 bases outside the gene matches. CDR3: CASKTSGHNEQFF. The CDR3 region has the DNA TGTGCCAGCAAGACTAGCGGACACAATGAGCAGTTCTTC.

The chain carries TRBV5-1 and TRBJ2-2, with 9 bases fitting TRBD1. Germline V gives CDR1 SGHRS, CDR2 YFSETQ. Trimming removed 1 base from V and 6 bases from J; junction bases left unmatched: 10. The CDR3 has 17 amino acids. CDR3 residues: CASSLTGGVGQSGELFF. Written as DNA, the CDR3 is TGCGCCAGCAGCTTGACAGGGGGCGTTGGTCAATCCGGGGAGCTGTTTTTT.

The gene calls are TRBV27 and TRBJ2-7; D not resolved. Trimming pared 3 bases from V and 6 bases from J, leaving 9 bases between. CDR3 length: 12 amino acids. Per germline, CDR1 MNHEY and CDR2 SMNVEV (reference sequence). CDR3 region: CASSFRLGEQYF. CDR3 DNA sequence: TGTGCCAGCAGTTTTAGACTCGGCGAGCAGTACTTC.

The rearrangement joins TRBV19 to TRBJ1-1; D unclear. Germline values: CDR1 LNHDA, CDR2 SQIVND (reference sequence). This CDR3 contains 11 residues. V dropped 1 base and J dropped 11 bases, with 8 bases sitting between them. CDR3 in DNA: TGTGCCAGTAGTATAGGAGTCGCGGCTTTCTTT. Protein product: CASSIGVAAFF.

The chain carries TRBV4-1 and TRBJ2-7; 11 bases agree with TRBD2. CDR3 length equals 15 residues. V gave up 3 bases and J gave up 3 bases; unmatched junction bases: 4. Germline assignment: CDR1 MGHRA and CDR2 YSYEKL. The CDR3 sequence: CASSQGTSGLYEQYF. In nucleotides, the CDR3 is TGCGCCAGCAGCCAGGGGACTAGCGGCCTCTACGAGCAGTACTTC.

The V call is TRBV19, the J call TRBJ1-6, with D possibly being TRBD1 (5 bases). The CDR3 consists of 14 residues. Trimming removed 4 bases from V and 8 bases from J, with 12 bases in between. CDR1 is LNHDA, CDR2 SQIVND, per germline (reference sequence). CDR3 residues: CASSTGPLDSPLHF. DNA for the CDR3: TGTGCCAGTAGTACGGGGCCATTGGATTCACCCCTCCACTTT.

This clone has only one observation. The V and J genes are TRBV5-1 and TRBJ2-3, with a possible D match to TRBD1 (5 bases). This CDR3 comprises 12 residues. With 4 bases removed from V and 5 bases from J, the gap between germline ends came to 8 bases. Germline V gene data show CDR1 as SGHRS and CDR2 as YFSETQ. The CDR3 spells CASSPDKDTQYF. CDR3 coding DNA: TGCGCCAGCAGCCCGGACAAAGATACGCAGTATTTT.

The chain is built from TRBV13 and TRBJ2-2, with D perhaps given as TRBD1 or TRBD2 (6 bases each). This CDR3 has 16 residues. Germline CDR1 and CDR2: PRHDT and FYEKMQ (reference sequence). Trimming took off 6 bases at V and 4 bases at J, with 18 bases between the two ends. The CDR3 sequence: CASSRSLGGGTGELFF. As DNA, the CDR3 is TGTGCCAGCAGTCGCTCACTGGGGGGCGGCACCGGGGAGCTGTTTTTT. Based on the CDR3 plus reference TRBV13 and TRBJ2-2, the full variable domain is AAGVIQSPRHLIKEKRETATLKCYPIPRHDTVYWYQQGPGQDPQFLISFYEKMQSDKGSIPDRFSAQQFSDYHSELNMSSLELGDSALYFCASSRSLGGGTGELFFGEGSRLTVL.

This chain connects TRBV10-1 to TRBJ2-7, with 9 nucleotides matching TRBD1. Germline V CDR1 and CDR2: WNHNN, SYGVQD (reference sequence). After removal of 5 bases from V and 3 bases from J, the junction contained 11 bases not matched to a gene. The CDR3 is 16 residues long. CDR3 DNA sequence: TGCGCCAGCAGTCCACAACAGGGGGCTAAATACTACGAGCAGTACTTC. Translated, it gives CASSPQQGAKYYEQYF.

This chain joins TRBV6-5 and TRBJ2-7, with D perhaps TRBD2 (6 bases). CDR3 length: 11 amino acids. Germline CDR1 MNHEY, CDR2 SVGAGI. V was clipped by 7 bases and J by 6 bases, with 10 bases between them. DNA of the CDR3: TGTGCCAGCACAGGAGGGGCCGAGCAGTACTTC. Translation gives CASTGGAEQYF.

The rearrangement uses TRBV9 and TRBJ2-1, with TRBD1 as a possible D gene (6 bases). The CDR3 length is 14 residues. Per germline, CDR1 SGDLS and CDR2 YYNGEE. Trimming pared 4 bases from V and 8 bases from J, leaving 16 bases between. In DNA form, the CDR3 reads TGTGCCAGCAGCCCCCCCGGGACAACATATGAGCAGTTCTTC. Protein sequence: CASSPPGTTYEQFF.

The genes are TRBV29-1 and TRBJ2-7; D is unclear. V dropped 1 base and J dropped 4 bases, with 11 bases sitting between them. CDR1 is SQVTM and CDR2 is ANQGSEA in the germline V gene. This CDR3 contains 13 residues. The CDR3 sequence: CSVEGVRDYEQYF. CDR3 nucleotide sequence: TGCAGCGTTGAAGGGGTAAGGGATTACGAGCAGTACTTC.